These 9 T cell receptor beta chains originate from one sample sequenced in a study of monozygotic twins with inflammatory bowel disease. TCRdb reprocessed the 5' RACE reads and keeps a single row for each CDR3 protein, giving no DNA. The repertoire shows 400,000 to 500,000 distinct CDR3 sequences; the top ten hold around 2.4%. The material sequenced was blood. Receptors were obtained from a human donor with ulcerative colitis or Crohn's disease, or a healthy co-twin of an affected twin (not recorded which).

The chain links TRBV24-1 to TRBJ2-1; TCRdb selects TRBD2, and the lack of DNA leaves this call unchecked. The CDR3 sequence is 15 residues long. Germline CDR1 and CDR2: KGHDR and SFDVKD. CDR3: CATSDLVADDNEQFF.

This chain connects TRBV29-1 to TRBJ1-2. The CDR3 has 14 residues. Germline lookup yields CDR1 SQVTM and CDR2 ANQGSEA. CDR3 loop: CSVPDWRTAYGYTF.

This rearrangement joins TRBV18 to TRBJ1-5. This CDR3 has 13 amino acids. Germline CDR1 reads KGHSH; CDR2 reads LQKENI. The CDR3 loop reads CASSPQSNQPQHF.

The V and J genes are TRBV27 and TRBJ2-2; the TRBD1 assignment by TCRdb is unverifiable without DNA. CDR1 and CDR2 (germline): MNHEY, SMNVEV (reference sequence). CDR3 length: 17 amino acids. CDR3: CASSFYTGGANTGELFF.

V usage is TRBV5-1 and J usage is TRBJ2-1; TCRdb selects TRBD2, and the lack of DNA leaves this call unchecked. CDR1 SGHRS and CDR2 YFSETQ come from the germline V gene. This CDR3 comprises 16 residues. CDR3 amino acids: CASSTRTSAPYNEQFF.

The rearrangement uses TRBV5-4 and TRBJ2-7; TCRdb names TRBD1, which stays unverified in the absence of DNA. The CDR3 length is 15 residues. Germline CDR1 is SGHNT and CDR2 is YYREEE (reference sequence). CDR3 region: CASSPPGQGSYEQYF.

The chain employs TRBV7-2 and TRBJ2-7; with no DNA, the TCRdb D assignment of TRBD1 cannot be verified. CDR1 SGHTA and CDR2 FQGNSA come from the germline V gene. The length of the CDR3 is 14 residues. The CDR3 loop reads CASSLDSLSYEQYF.

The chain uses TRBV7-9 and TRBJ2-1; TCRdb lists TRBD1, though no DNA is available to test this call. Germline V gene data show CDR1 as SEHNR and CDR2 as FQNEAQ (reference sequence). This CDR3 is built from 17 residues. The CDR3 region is CASTSSGGRVRYNEQFF.

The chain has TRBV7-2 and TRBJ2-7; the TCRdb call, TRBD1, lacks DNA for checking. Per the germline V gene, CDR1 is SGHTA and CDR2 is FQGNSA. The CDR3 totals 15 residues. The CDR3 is CASSHDRGRVDEQYF.